This TCR beta chain was sequenced during a study of T cell responses to AZD1222 COVID-19 vaccine. Overall study results and limits: Spike-specific TCR breadth rose after two AZD1222 doses, and depth rose as well. Sampling that yielded the repertoires occurred only after the peak T cell response.

Repertoires were generated with immunoSEQ multiplex PCR, while TCRdb's copy carries only in-frame clones and drops some. The repertoire holds 100,000 to 140,000 clones, with around nine tenths as singletons. Of note for this clone: As yet, its antigen is unknown.

Recipients boosted at about 4 weeks or about 12 weeks are pooled. The source material was peripheral blood, sampled 28 days after the second AZD1222 dose. The receptor's source is an adult who received the AZD1222 COVID-19 vaccine.

The CDR3 DNA is TGTGCCACCACCCAGGGGGTATCCAAGGCGCAGTATTTT. This encodes CATTQGVSKAQYF. The rearrangement links TRBV6-5 to TRBJ2-3; 7 bases map to TRBD1. V lost 10 bases to trimming and J lost 10 bases; unmatched junction nucleotides: 14. The CDR3 length is 13 residues. CDR1 and CDR2 (germline): MNHEY, SVGAGI.